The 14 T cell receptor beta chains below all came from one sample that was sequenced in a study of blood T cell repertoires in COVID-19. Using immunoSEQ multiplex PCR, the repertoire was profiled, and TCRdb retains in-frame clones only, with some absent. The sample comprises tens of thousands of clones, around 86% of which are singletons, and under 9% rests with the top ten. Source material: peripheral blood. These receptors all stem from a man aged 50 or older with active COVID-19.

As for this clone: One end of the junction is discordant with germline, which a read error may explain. The CDR3 loop is CVSSPLTGGDEKLFF. For the CDR3, the DNA is TGTGTCAGCTCACCACTGACAGGTGGAGACGAAAAACTGTTTTTT. The V gene is TRBV18, the J gene TRBJ1-4; D may be TRBD1 (6 bases). CDR1 and CDR2 from the germline V gene are KGHSH and LQKENI. This CDR3 is built from 15 residues.

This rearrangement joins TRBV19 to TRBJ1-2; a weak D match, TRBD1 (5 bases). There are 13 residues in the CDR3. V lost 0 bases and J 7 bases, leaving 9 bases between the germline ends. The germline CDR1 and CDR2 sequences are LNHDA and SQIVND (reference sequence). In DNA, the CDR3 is TGTGCCAGTAGTATAGAACAGGCCTCTGGCTACACCTTC. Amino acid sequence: CASSIEQASGYTF. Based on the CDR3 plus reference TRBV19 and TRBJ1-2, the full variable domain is DGGITQSPKYLFRKEGQNVTLSCEQNLNHDAMYWYRQDPGQGLRLIYYSQIVNDFQKGDIAEGYSVSREKKESFPLTVTSAQKNPTAFYLCASSIEQASGYTFGSGTRLTVV.

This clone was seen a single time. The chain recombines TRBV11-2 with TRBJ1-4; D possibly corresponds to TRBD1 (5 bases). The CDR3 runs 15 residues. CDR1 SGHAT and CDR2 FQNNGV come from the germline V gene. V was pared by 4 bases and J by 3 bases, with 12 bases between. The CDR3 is CASSWSGSSNEKLFF. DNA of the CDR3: TGTGCCAGCAGCTGGTCAGGGTCGTCTAATGAAAAACTGTTTTTT.

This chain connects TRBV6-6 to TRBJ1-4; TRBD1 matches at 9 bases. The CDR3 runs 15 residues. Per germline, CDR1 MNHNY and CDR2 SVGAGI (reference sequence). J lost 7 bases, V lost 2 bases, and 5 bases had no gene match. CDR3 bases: TGTGCCAGCAGTTACGCCGGGACAGGGCTTGAAAAACTGTTTTTT. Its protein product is CASSYAGTGLEKLFF.

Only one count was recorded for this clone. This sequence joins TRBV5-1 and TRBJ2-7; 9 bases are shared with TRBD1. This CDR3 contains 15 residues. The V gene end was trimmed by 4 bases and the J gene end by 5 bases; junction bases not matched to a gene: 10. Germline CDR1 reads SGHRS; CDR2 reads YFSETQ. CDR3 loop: CASSPGDRAKNEQYF. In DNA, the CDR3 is TGCGCCAGCAGCCCCGGGGACAGGGCAAAAAACGAGCAGTACTTC.

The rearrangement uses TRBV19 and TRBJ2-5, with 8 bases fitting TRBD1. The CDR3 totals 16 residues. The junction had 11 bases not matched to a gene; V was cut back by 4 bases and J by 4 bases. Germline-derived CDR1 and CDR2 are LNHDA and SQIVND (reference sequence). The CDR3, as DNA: TGTGCCAGTAGTACCACCCGGCAGGGGGCCGGAGAGACCCAGTACTTC. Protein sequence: CASSTTRQGAGETQYF. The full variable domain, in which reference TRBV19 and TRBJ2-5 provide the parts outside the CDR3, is DGGITQSPKYLFRKEGQNVTLSCEQNLNHDAMYWYRQDPGQGLRLIYYSQIVNDFQKGDIAEGYSVSREKKESFPLTVTSAQKNPTAFYLCASSTTRQGAGETQYFGPGTRLLVL.

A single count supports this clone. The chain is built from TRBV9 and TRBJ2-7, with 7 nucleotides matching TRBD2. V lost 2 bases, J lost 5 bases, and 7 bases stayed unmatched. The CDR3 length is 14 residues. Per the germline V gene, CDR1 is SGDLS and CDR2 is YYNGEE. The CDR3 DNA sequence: TGTGCCAGCAGCGTCAGTCCCGGGAGGCACGAGCAGTACTTC. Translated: CASSVSPGRHEQYF.

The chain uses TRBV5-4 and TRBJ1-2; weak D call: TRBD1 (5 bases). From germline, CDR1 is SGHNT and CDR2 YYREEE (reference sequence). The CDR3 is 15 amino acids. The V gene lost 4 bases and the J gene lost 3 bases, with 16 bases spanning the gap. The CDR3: CASSLPAGRDYGYTF. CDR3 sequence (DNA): TGTGCCAGCAGCCTACCGGCAGGGAGGGACTATGGCTACACCTTC.

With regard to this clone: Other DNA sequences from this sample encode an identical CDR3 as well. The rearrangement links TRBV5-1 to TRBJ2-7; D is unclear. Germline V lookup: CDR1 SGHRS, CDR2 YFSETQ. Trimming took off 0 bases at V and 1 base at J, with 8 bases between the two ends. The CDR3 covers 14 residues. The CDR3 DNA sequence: TGCGCCAGCAGCTTGGTGGCTGGTTCCTACGAGCAGTACTTC. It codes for CASSLVAGSYEQYF.

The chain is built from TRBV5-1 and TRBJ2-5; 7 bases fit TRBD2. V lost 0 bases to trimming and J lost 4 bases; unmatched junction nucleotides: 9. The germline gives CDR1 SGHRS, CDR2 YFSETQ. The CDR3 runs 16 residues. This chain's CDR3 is CASSLVPGLSSETQYF. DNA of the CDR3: TGCGCCAGCAGCTTGGTTCCGGGACTATCATCAGAGACCCAGTACTTC.

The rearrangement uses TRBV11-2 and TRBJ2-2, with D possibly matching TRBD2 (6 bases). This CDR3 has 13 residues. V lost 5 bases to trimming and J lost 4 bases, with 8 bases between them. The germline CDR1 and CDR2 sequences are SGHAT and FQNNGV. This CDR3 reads CASSRTITGELFF. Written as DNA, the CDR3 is TGTGCCAGCAGCCGGACTATCACCGGGGAGCTGTTTTTT.

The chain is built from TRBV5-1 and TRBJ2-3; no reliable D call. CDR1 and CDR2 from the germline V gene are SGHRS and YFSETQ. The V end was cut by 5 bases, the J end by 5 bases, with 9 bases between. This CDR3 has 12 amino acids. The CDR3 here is CASRIARDTQYF. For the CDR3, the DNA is TGCGCCAGCAGAATAGCAAGAGATACGCAGTATTTT.

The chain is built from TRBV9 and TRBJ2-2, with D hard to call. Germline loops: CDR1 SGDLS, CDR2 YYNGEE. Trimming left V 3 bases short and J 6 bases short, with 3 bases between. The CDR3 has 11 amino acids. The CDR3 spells CASSAAGELFF. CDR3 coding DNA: TGTGCCAGCAGCGCTGCCGGGGAGCTGTTTTTT.

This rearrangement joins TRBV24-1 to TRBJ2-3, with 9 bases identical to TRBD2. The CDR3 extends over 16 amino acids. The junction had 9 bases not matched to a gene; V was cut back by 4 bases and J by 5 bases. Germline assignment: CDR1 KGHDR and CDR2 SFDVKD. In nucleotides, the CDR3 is TGTGCCACCAGTGACGATAGGACTAGCGCAGTAGATACGCAGTATTTT. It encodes CATSDDRTSAVDTQYF.